The 26 T cell receptor beta chains below were found in one sample sequenced in a study of response to subunit inactivated influenza vaccine. TCRdb fed the RT-PCR reads into MiXCR, producing one record per CDR3 protein. The profile shows roughly 760,000 distinct CDR3 sequences, approximately 21% of them singletons. Sequenced here: PBMCs from blood, sampled more than 4 days after vaccination. These receptors all stem from a man in his forties or fifties who received an inactivated influenza vaccine.

At least ten counts were recorded for this clonotype. The junction shows a germline mismatch at one end, possibly a read error. The rearrangement links TRBV5-1 to TRBJ2-5; 9 positions match TRBD2. This CDR3 is built from 14 residues. Per germline, CDR1 SGHRS and CDR2 YFSETQ. CDR3 sequence: CASRPTSGQETQYF. CDR3 DNA sequence: TGTGCCAGCAGACCGACTAGCGGCCAAGAGACCCAGTACTTC. The variable domain in full, with the rest retrieved from reference TRBV5-1 and TRBJ2-5, is KAGVTQTPRYLIKTRGQQVTLSCSPISGHRSVSWYQQTPGQGLQFLFEYFSETQRNKGNFPGRFSGRQFSNSRSEMNVSTLELGDSALYLCASRPTSGQETQYFGPGTRLLVL.

V usage is TRBV7-2 and J usage is TRBJ1-5; D is unclear. Germline CDR1 is SGHTA and CDR2 is FQGNSA. This CDR3 region has 15 residues. V lost 5 bases and J lost 2, with 13 bases in between. CDR3 amino acids: CASSARVVGNQPQHF. CDR3 coding DNA: TGTGCCAGCAGCGCCAGAGTGGTGGGCAATCAGCCCCAGCATTTT.

The genes are TRBV5-6 and TRBJ1-1; perhaps TRBD1 as D (6 bases). The CDR3 runs to 12 residues. The germline V gene encodes CDR1 SGHDT and CDR2 YYEEEE. V shed 4 bases and J shed 5 bases, with 9 bases lying between them. The CDR3: CASSRTATEAFF. The CDR3 bases are TGTGCCAGCAGCCGGACAGCTACTGAAGCTTTCTTT.

This clonotype was seen a few times. This chain connects TRBV9 to TRBJ2-1; D possibly corresponds to TRBD2 (5 bases). V shed 0 bases and J shed 6 bases, with 13 bases lying between them. CDR1 SGDLS and CDR2 YYNGEE come from the germline V gene. The CDR3 runs to 15 residues. The CDR3 loop is CASSVVNGMGNEQFF. In DNA form, the CDR3 reads TGTGCCAGCAGCGTAGTGAACGGGATGGGCAATGAGCAGTTCTTC.

In this sample, this clonotype turned up many times. This chain links TRBV6-5 with TRBJ2-1; no clear D gene. The CDR3 is 13 amino acids. CDR1 MNHEY and CDR2 SVGAGI come from the germline V gene. V gave up 2 bases and J gave up 5 bases, with 7 bases separating them. The CDR3 reads CASSYLGHNEQFF. Here the CDR3 DNA reads TGTGCCAGCAGTTACCTCGGTCACAATGAGCAGTTCTTC.

This clonotype was observed a few times. The chain links TRBV5-1 to TRBJ2-3; 10 bases match TRBD1. CDR3 length equals 14 residues. Looked up from germline, CDR1 is SGHRS and CDR2 is YFSETQ. J lost 10 bases, V lost 0 bases, and 5 bases had no gene match. The CDR3 sequence: CASSLEYGTGAQYF. CDR3 nucleotide sequence: TGCGCCAGCAGCTTGGAGTACGGGACAGGGGCGCAGTATTTT.

The J gene is TRBJ2-1, the V gene TRBV27, with D maybe TRBD1 (5 bases). V was cut by 0 bases and J by 9 bases, with 15 bases left in between. The CDR3 loop spans 15 amino acids. Germline CDR1 is MNHEY and CDR2 is SMNVEV (reference sequence). The CDR3 is CASSLSAGLQGEQFF. The CDR3 DNA is TGTGCCAGCAGTTTATCGGCAGGTCTTCAGGGTGAGCAGTTCTTC.

This clonotype was seen a few times. This rearrangement joins TRBV28 to TRBJ2-5; 8 bases fit TRBD2. CDR3 length equals 17 residues. V lost 5 bases and J lost 4; bases outside the gene matches: 15. CDR1 is MDHEN and CDR2 is SYDVKM in the germline V gene. The CDR3 bases are TGTGCCAGCAGTATTCTCCTGACCGGACTAGCTGTAGAGACCCAGTACTTC. It specifies CASSILLTGLAVETQYF.

This rearrangement joins TRBV25-1 to TRBJ1-5; D is uncertain. Trimming removed 8 bases from V and 1 base from J, with 9 bases in between. The CDR3 is made up of 13 amino acids. CDR1 MGHDK and CDR2 SYGVNS come from the germline V gene. Written as DNA, the CDR3 is TGTGCCAGCCAAGAGGTGAGCAATCAGCCCCAGCATTTT. It specifies CASQEVSNQPQHF.

This clonotype was counted only a few times. The chain couples TRBV20-1 to TRBJ2-2, with 8 bases identical to TRBD1. Germline-derived CDR1 and CDR2 are DFQATT and SNEGSKA (reference sequence). CDR3 length equals 13 residues. CDR3 DNA sequence: TGCAGCTCTCGACAGGGGATAAGCGGGGAGCTGTTTTTT. It translates to CSSRQGISGELFF.

Only a few counts were recorded for this clonotype. The chain carries TRBV7-9 and TRBJ1-1; TRBD1 is a possible D gene (5 bases). V shed 2 bases and J shed 3 bases, with 13 bases lying between them. CDR3 length: 15 residues. Germline V gene lookup returns CDR1 SEHNR and CDR2 FQNEAQ (reference sequence). CDR3 bases: TGTGCCAGCAGCTTACAGGGAAGTCTGGACACTGAAGCTTTCTTT. Residues: CASSLQGSLDTEAFF.

This clonotype was counted ten times or more. The chain has TRBV20-1 and TRBJ1-3; D not resolved. V dropped 3 bases and J dropped 7 bases, with 16 bases sitting between them. Germline CDR1 is DFQATT and CDR2 is SNEGSKA (reference sequence). This CDR3 is 14 amino acids long. The CDR3 protein is CSASVFGEWNTIYF. CDR3 in DNA: TGCAGTGCTAGTGTGTTCGGGGAGTGGAACACCATATATTTT.

This clonotype turned up a few times. V is TRBV12-3 or TRBV12-4 and J is TRBJ2-1; D may be TRBD2 (6 bases). The CDR3 totals 12 residues. V was shortened by 4 bases and J by 16 bases, with 17 bases between the two germline ends. CDR3 region: CASSSARDVRFF. In nucleotides, the CDR3 is TGTGCCAGCAGTTCTGCGCGGGACGTTCGATTCTTC.

In its sample, this clonotype was seen a few times. The J gene is TRBJ2-3, the V gene TRBV7-2, with 14 bases lining up with TRBD2. Germline trimming cut 5 bases from V and 6 bases from J; bases unmatched to any gene: 10. CDR1 and CDR2 (germline): SGHTA, FQGNSA. The CDR3 is 17 amino acids. The CDR3 DNA follows: TGTGCCAGCAGCAAATTCCCGGGACTAGCGGGAGTGGATACGCAGTATTTT. Its protein product is CASSKFPGLAGVDTQYF. The full variable domain, with the rest looked up from reference TRBV7-2 and TRBJ2-3, is GAGVSQSPSNKVTEKGKDVELRCDPISGHTALYWYRQSLGQGLEFLIYFQGNSAPDKSGLPSDRFSAERTGGSVSTLTIQRTQQEDSAVYLCASSKFPGLAGVDTQYFGPGTRLTVL.

This clonotype has just a few counts. The chain has TRBV7-2 and TRBJ2-7, with TRBD1 as a possible D gene (6 bases). There are 13 residues in the CDR3. Germline assignment: CDR1 SGHTA and CDR2 FQGNSA. The germline V and J ends were trimmed by 5 bases and 3 bases, with 11 bases remaining between them. CDR3 coding DNA: TGTGCCAGCAGCCGCAGGGGTTTCTACGAGCAGTACTTC. It is translated as CASSRRGFYEQYF.

This chain links TRBV5-5 with TRBJ2-3; perhaps TRBD2 as D (5 bases). This CDR3 comprises 13 residues. Between the trimmed V and J ends, which lost 2 bases and 5 bases, there was a span of 9 bases. Germline lookup yields CDR1 SGHKS and CDR2 YYEKEE (reference sequence). The CDR3: CASSFRRGDTQYF. The CDR3 coding sequence is TGTGCCAGCAGCTTTCGACGGGGAGATACGCAGTATTTT.

The V and J genes are TRBV24-1 and TRBJ2-3; D is undetermined. This CDR3 has 17 residues. Trimming took 2 bases from V and 2 from J, leaving 16 bases between them. CDR1 and CDR2 from the germline V gene are KGHDR and SFDVKD. Here the CDR3 reads CATSDWGKHSTTDTQYF. The DNA of the CDR3 is TGTGCCACCAGTGATTGGGGAAAGCACTCAACCACAGATACGCAGTATTTT.

This clonotype was picked up one time. The V call is TRBV2, the J call TRBJ1-1; D unclear. This CDR3 spans 14 amino acids. Germline assignment: CDR1 SNHLY and CDR2 FYNNEI. The V and J ends lost 3 bases and 5 bases respectively, with 13 bases between them. CDR3 residues: CASSDWDMGTEAFF. CDR3 bases: TGTGCCAGCAGTGATTGGGATATGGGAACTGAAGCTTTCTTT.

CDR3 bases: TGCAGCGCATTAGAACACCGCGAGCAGTACTTC. Translated, it gives CSALEHREQYF. The chain recombines TRBV29-1 with TRBJ2-7, with D hard to call. Trimming cost V 7 bases and J 6 bases, with 13 bases left between them. Looked up from germline, CDR1 is SQVTM and CDR2 is ANQGSEA. The CDR3 length is 11 residues.

This chain connects TRBV29-1 to TRBJ2-7, with D possibly matching TRBD1 (5 bases). V was pared by 0 bases and J by 7 bases, with 16 bases between. This CDR3 comprises 14 residues. Germline V CDR1 and CDR2: SQVTM, ANQGSEA. The CDR3: CSVEERQGIGEQYF. As DNA, the CDR3 is TGCAGCGTTGAAGAGAGGCAGGGTATTGGAGAGCAGTACTTC.

The chain's CDR3 is CASTPVGSNYGYTF. CDR3 DNA sequence: TGTGCCAGCACCCCGGTCGGATCTAACTATGGCTACACCTTC. The chain joins TRBV5-6 to TRBJ1-2; no firm D call. Germline V CDR1 and CDR2: SGHDT, YYEEEE. The V and J ends lost 6 bases and 0 bases respectively, with 12 bases between them. The CDR3 covers 14 residues.

The chain has TRBV19 and TRBJ2-2; the D gene could be TRBD1 or TRBD2 (5 bases each). The CDR3 extends over 16 amino acids. V was clipped by 6 bases and J by 4 bases, with 18 bases between them. Per germline, CDR1 LNHDA and CDR2 SQIVND (reference sequence). CDR3 loop: CASRVTGTLGTGELFF. The CDR3 nucleotides are TGTGCCAGTAGAGTTACCGGGACCCTGGGCACCGGGGAGCTGTTTTTT.

This clonotype was counted a few times. V usage is TRBV5-5 and J usage is TRBJ2-3; TRBD1 matches at 9 bases. The CDR3 covers 15 residues. V gave up 3 bases and J gave up 6 bases; unmatched junction bases: 8. Germline CDR1 reads SGHKS; CDR2 reads YYEKEE (reference sequence). The CDR3 region has the DNA TGTGCCAGCAGCTGGGGGACAGGGAAGGTTGATACGCAGTATTTT. It yields the protein CASSWGTGKVDTQYF.

This rearrangement joins TRBV7-2 to TRBJ2-1; 11 nucleotides line up with TRBD2. After removal of 6 bases from V and 3 bases from J, the junction contained 10 bases not matched to a gene. The V gene's germline CDR1 is SGHTA and CDR2 FQGNSA. The CDR3 length is 17 residues. CDR3 sequence reads: CASRATSGKLGYNEQFF. The CDR3 DNA sequence: TGTGCCAGCAGGGCGACTAGCGGGAAGTTGGGCTACAATGAGCAGTTCTTC.

There are many counts of this clonotype. This rearrangement joins TRBV5-1 to TRBJ2-1, with TRBD1 matching over 7 bases. The CDR3 is 13 amino acids. V was clipped by 4 bases and J by 10 bases; unmatched bases: 8. In germline, CDR1 is SGHRS, CDR2 YFSETQ. Written as DNA, the CDR3 is TGCGCCAGCAGCGAATGGGACAGTGGGGAGCAGTTCTTC. Residues: CASSEWDSGEQFF.

The V call is TRBV6-5, the J call TRBJ2-7; 9 bases line up with TRBD1. V gave up 2 bases and J gave up 4 bases; unmatched junction bases: 9. Germline V gene sequence: CDR1 MNHEY, CDR2 SVGAGI. CDR3 length: 16 residues. CDR3 bases: TGTGCCAGCAGTTACACGGCGGGACAGGGAGCTTACGAGCAGTACTTC. This encodes CASSYTAGQGAYEQYF.